Following are 19 T cell receptor beta chains from one sample sequenced in a study of preoperative IRX-2 immunotherapy in early breast cancer. The method was immunoSEQ multiplex PCR; TCRdb's version includes in-frame clones alone and lacks a portion of them. Of around 28,000 clones in the sample, about four fifths were seen once. The treatment: preoperative locoregional IRX-2 cytokine immunotherapy. Sequencing was performed on lymph node tissue, taken before IRX-2 immunotherapy. The receptor set was obtained from a human donor with breast cancer.

CDR3 protein: CASSSTDRGRRGSPLHF. DNA for the CDR3: TGTGCCAGCAGTTCAACGGACAGGGGACGACGGGGTTCACCCCTCCACTTT. The V and J genes are TRBV6-8 and TRBJ1-6; TRBD1 matches 9 bases. The J segment lost 9 bases and the V segment lost 4 bases, leaving 13 bases of the junction unmatched. The CDR3 is 17 amino acids. Germline V gene lookup returns CDR1 MNHGY and CDR2 SAAAGT.

Notes on this clone: At one of its ends the junction is not consistent with the germline gene, which may arise from a read error. This chain connects TRBV6-8 to TRBJ1-2, with no clear D. The CDR3 is made up of 14 amino acids. Germline CDR1 and CDR2: MNHGY and SAAAGT. Written as DNA, the CDR3 is TGTGCCAGCAGTGACTCGAGCGGGTCGAGAGACTACACCTTC. Protein product: CASSDSSGSRDYTF.

This clone was recorded a few times. The chain joins TRBV14 to TRBJ1-6; 8 bases fit TRBD1. Germline loops: CDR1 SGHDN, CDR2 FVKESK. This CDR3 contains 16 residues. V lost 2 bases to trimming and J lost 7 bases; unmatched junction nucleotides: 7. CDR3 sequence reads: CASSQLQGVVNSPLHF. The CDR3 nucleotides are TGTGCCAGCAGCCAATTACAGGGGGTCGTCAATTCACCCCTCCACTTT.

There are a few counts of this clone. The rearrangement joins TRBV6-8 to TRBJ1-5, with TRBD1 matching over 7 bases. V lost 6 bases, J lost 2 bases, and 7 bases stayed unmatched. The CDR3 consists of 15 residues. From germline, CDR1 is MNHGY and CDR2 SAAAGT. CDR3 in amino acids: CASSDIQGGNQPQHF. In DNA form, the CDR3 reads TGTGCCAGCAGCGATATCCAGGGGGGCAATCAGCCCCAGCATTTT.

The rearrangement joins TRBV4-1 to TRBJ2-7; either TRBD1 or TRBD2 may fit D (6 bases each). The CDR3 sequence is 15 residues long. The germline CDR1 and CDR2 sequences are MGHRA and YSYEKL. The V and J ends lost 2 bases and 5 bases respectively, with 16 bases between them. As DNA, the CDR3 is TGCGCCAGCAGCCAACAGGGGCGGGGTAAGAACGAGCAGTACTTC. This gives the protein CASSQQGRGKNEQYF.

This chain joins TRBV6-8 and TRBJ1-6; TRBD1 is a possible D gene (6 bases). Trimming took off 10 bases at V and 2 bases at J, with 12 bases between the two ends. Germline V CDR1 and CDR2: MNHGY, SAAAGT. This CDR3 is built from 14 residues. CDR3 amino acids: CAIRGVTYNSPLHF. In nucleotides, the CDR3 is TGTGCCATCAGGGGCGTTACCTATAATTCACCCCTCCACTTT.

The V gene is TRBV19, the J gene TRBJ1-2, with 8 positions matching TRBD1. The CDR3 consists of 14 residues. Trimming removed 3 bases from V and 4 bases from J; junction bases left unmatched: 4. CDR1 and CDR2 from the germline V gene are LNHDA and SQIVND (reference sequence). The CDR3 DNA is TGTGCCAGTAGTATTCAGGGGGCGACCTATGGCTACACCTTC. Protein product: CASSIQGATYGYTF. The entire variable domain, with the rest obtained from reference TRBV19 and TRBJ1-2, is as follows: DGGITQSPKYLFRKEGQNVTLSCEQNLNHDAMYWYRQDPGQGLRLIYYSQIVNDFQKGDIAEGYSVSREKKESFPLTVTSAQKNPTAFYLCASSIQGATYGYTFGSGTRLTVV.

This clone came up once. The rearrangement uses TRBV18 and TRBJ2-7; D is uncertain. The CDR3 has 13 amino acids. Germline V lookup: CDR1 KGHSH, CDR2 LQKENI. V dropped 5 bases and J dropped 0 bases, with 8 bases sitting between them. In nucleotides, the CDR3 is TGTGCCAGCTCAGTTGGACCCTCCTACGAGCAGTACTTC. Its translation: CASSVGPSYEQYF.

The V gene is TRBV28, the J gene TRBJ1-5; D possibly corresponds to TRBD1 (5 bases). From germline, CDR1 is MDHEN and CDR2 SYDVKM. This CDR3 spans 17 amino acids. Trimming removed 1 base from V and 6 bases from J, with 19 bases in between. The CDR3: CASSLSRGISGSQPQHF. CDR3 in DNA: TGTGCCAGCAGTTTATCTAGGGGAATTTCGGGTTCTCAGCCCCAGCATTTT.

CDR3 DNA sequence: TGTGCCACCGGAACAGGGACAAACACCGGGGAGCTGTTTTTT. Amino acids: CATGTGTNTGELFF. The gene calls are TRBV15 and TRBJ2-2; TRBD1 is a possible D gene (6 bases). The germline gives CDR1 LNHNV, CDR2 YYDKDF (reference sequence). CDR3 length: 14 residues. Trimming took off 8 bases at V and 2 bases at J, with 12 bases between the two ends.

As for this clone: A junction end diverges from the germline sequence, so it may reflect a read error. The chain couples TRBV6-8 to TRBJ1-5; 10 bases are shared with TRBD1. Per germline, CDR1 MNHGY and CDR2 SAAAGT. The CDR3 sequence is 15 residues long. CDR3 residues: CAISFGQGDNQPQHF. The CDR3 bases are TGTGCCATCAGTTTCGGACAGGGGGACAATCAGCCCCAGCATTTT.

The genes are TRBV9 and TRBJ2-4, with D unclear. V shed 0 bases and J shed 7 bases, with 8 bases lying between them. The CDR3 totals 13 residues. Germline lookup yields CDR1 SGDLS and CDR2 YYNGEE. The CDR3 spells CASSVEQNNIQYF. CDR3 in DNA: TGTGCCAGCAGCGTAGAACAGAACAACATTCAGTACTTC.

This clone was seen only once. The chain carries TRBV6-8 and TRBJ2-1; tentative D call: TRBD2 (6 bases). V lost 10 bases to trimming and J lost 6 bases, with 22 bases between them. CDR3 length: 15 amino acids. The germline gives CDR1 MNHGY, CDR2 SAAAGT. The CDR3 loop reads CAISFSASEGNEQFF. The CDR3 bases are TGTGCCATCAGCTTCTCGGCTAGCGAGGGCAATGAGCAGTTCTTC.

The rearrangement uses TRBV19 and TRBJ2-1; D is unclear. The CDR3 is made up of 15 amino acids. V was shortened by 1 base and J by 0 bases, with 7 bases between the two germline ends. The V gene's germline CDR1 is LNHDA and CDR2 SQIVND (reference sequence). The CDR3: CASSIGGYSYNEQFF. The CDR3 DNA reads TGTGCCAGTAGTATAGGTGGTTACTCCTACAATGAGCAGTTCTTC.

There are a few counts of this clone. This chain links TRBV11-3 with TRBJ1-1; unclear D gene. Germline V gene lookup returns CDR1 SGHNT and CDR2 YENEEA. Trimming pared 1 base from V and 1 base from J, leaving 7 bases between. This CDR3 is built from 14 residues. In DNA form, the CDR3 reads TGTGCCAGCAGCTTAGTGGCAGGGAACACTGAAGCTTTCTTT. Translated, it gives CASSLVAGNTEAFF.

This chain uses TRBV7-7 with TRBJ2-5; 10 bases are shared with TRBD1. CDR3 length equals 14 residues. Germline assignment: CDR1 SSHAT and CDR2 FNYEAQ (reference sequence). The V gene end was trimmed by 5 bases and the J gene end by 5 bases; junction bases not matched to a gene: 5. CDR3 sequence (DNA): TGTGCCAGCAGCCGACAGGGGGCAGGGGAGACCCAGTACTTC. Translation gives CASSRQGAGETQYF.

This clone came up a few times. The chain joins TRBV6-8 to TRBJ1-2; 7 nucleotides line up with TRBD1. The ends lost 6 bases at V and 8 bases at J; junction bases unmatched: 9. Per germline, CDR1 MNHGY and CDR2 SAAAGT. The CDR3 is 13 amino acids. CDR3 bases: TGTGCCAGCAGATCCGGACAGGTTAGGGGCTACACCTTC. Residues: CASRSGQVRGYTF.

As for this clone: One junction end disagrees with the germline gene, perhaps due to a read error. This rearrangement joins TRBV28 to TRBJ2-7; D is undetermined. The length of the CDR3 is 16 residues. CDR1 MDHEN and CDR2 SYDVKM come from the germline V gene. The DNA of the CDR3 is TGTGCCAGCAGTTTGCCAGCCCCACTATCTAATCCCGCTACTAACTTC. It is translated as CASSLPAPLSNPATNF.

The chain couples TRBV29-1 to TRBJ1-1; D is perhaps TRBD1 (5 bases). The CDR3 runs to 12 residues. Germline V lookup: CDR1 SQVTM, CDR2 ANQGSEA. V was pared by 5 bases and J by 7 bases, with 14 bases between. CDR3 sequence reads: CSVPDMSGEAFF. DNA of the CDR3: TGCAGCGTTCCGGACATGAGTGGTGAAGCTTTCTTT.